Shown below are 17 T cell receptor beta chains from a single sample sequenced in a study of OX40 agonist ivuxolimab in advanced cancers. Some clones are missing from TCRdb's copy, which holds only in-frame ones; the method was immunoSEQ multiplex PCR. The table records about 49,000 clones, 81% of them present only once. Source: CD4+ or CD8+ T cells sorted from blood, taken in a trial of the OX40 agonist ivuxolimab. Receptors originate from an adult with an advanced solid tumor such as melanoma, head and neck, liver or kidney cancer.

The V and J genes are TRBV27 and TRBJ2-1; weak D call: TRBD1 (5 bases). Germline V lookup: CDR1 MNHEY, CDR2 SMNVEV (reference sequence). With 5 bases removed from V and 9 bases from J, the gap between germline ends came to 11 bases. The CDR3 has 12 amino acids. In DNA, the CDR3 is TGTGCCAGCAGTGTGGACAATTTTGAGCAGTTCTTC. Its protein product is CASSVDNFEQFF.

The sample holds a few counts of this clone. The chain joins TRBV2 to TRBJ2-7; 8 bases are a match to TRBD2. Germline trimming cut 2 bases from V and 4 bases from J; bases unmatched to any gene: 19. CDR3 size: 19 residues. Per germline, CDR1 SNHLY and CDR2 FYNNEI. In DNA, the CDR3 is TGTGCCAGCAGTGAACGGCCCGACGGGAGGGGACTTCAGGGGTACGAGCAGTACTTC. Translated: CASSERPDGRGLQGYEQYF.

The V and J genes are TRBV28 and TRBJ2-5, with TRBD2 matching 10 bases. The CDR3 is 16 amino acids. CDR1 is MDHEN, CDR2 SYDVKM, per germline. V lost 4 bases and J lost 2; bases outside the gene matches: 7. The CDR3 coding sequence is TGTGCCAGCAGTTCCTCCGGGACTAGCGTTCAAGAGACCCAGTACTTC. Translation gives CASSSSGTSVQETQYF.

V and J are TRBV5-4 and TRBJ1-1; D gene unclear. Germline V CDR1 and CDR2: SGHNT, YYREEE (reference sequence). The CDR3 totals 14 residues. V lost 0 bases, J lost 0 bases, and 6 bases lay in between. The CDR3 protein is CASSLETVNTEAFF. CDR3 coding DNA: TGTGCCAGCAGCTTGGAGACGGTGAACACTGAAGCTTTCTTT.

This clone has a single count. This chain uses TRBV9 with TRBJ1-1, with D possibly matching TRBD1 (5 bases). V lost 5 bases and J 1 base, leaving 9 bases between the germline ends. Germline loops: CDR1 SGDLS, CDR2 YYNGEE. The length of the CDR3 is 13 residues. This chain's CDR3 is CASSLQGNTEAFF. DNA of the CDR3: TGTGCCAGCAGTCTCCAGGGGAACACTGAAGCTTTCTTT.

A note on this clone: At one of its ends the junction is not consistent with the germline gene, which may arise from a read error. The chain is built from TRBV5-4 and TRBJ2-7; 9 bases map to TRBD2. The CDR3 is 15 residues long. Germline V gene lookup returns CDR1 SGHNT and CDR2 YYREEE (reference sequence). CDR3 bases: TGCGCCAGCAGCCTAGGGACTAGCCTCGTGGAGGAGCAGTACTTC. It translates to CASSLGTSLVEEQYF.

The chain carries TRBV11-2 and TRBJ2-1, with 8 bases fitting TRBD2. This CDR3 has 14 amino acids. J was trimmed by 8 bases and V by 1 base; bases with no gene match: 4. CDR1 and CDR2 from the germline V gene are SGHAT and FQNNGV. CDR3 residues: CASSLVWREDEQFF. CDR3 coding DNA: TGTGCCAGCAGCTTAGTGTGGCGGGAGGATGAGCAGTTCTTC. The whole variable domain, filled in from reference TRBV11-2 and TRBJ2-1, reads EAGVAQSPRYKIIEKRQSVAFWCNPISGHATLYWYQQILGQGPKLLIQFQNNGVVDDSQLPKDRFSAERLKGVDSTLKIQPAKLEDSAVYLCASSLVWREDEQFFGPGTRLTVL.

V and J are TRBV7-9 and TRBJ2-7; 7 bases match TRBD2. The junction had 7 bases not matched to a gene; V was cut back by 5 bases and J by 9 bases. Germline V gene sequence: CDR1 SEHNR, CDR2 FQNEAQ (reference sequence). The CDR3 extends over 12 amino acids. The CDR3 protein is CASSGKTGGQYF. The CDR3 DNA sequence: TGTGCCAGCAGCGGAAAAACGGGAGGGCAGTACTTC. The variable domain in full, completed from reference TRBV7-9 and TRBJ2-7, reads DTGVSQNPRHKITKRGQNVTFRCDPISEHNRLYWYRQTLGQGPEFLTYFQNEAQLEKSRLLSDRFSAERPKGSFSTLEIQRTEQGDSAMYLCASSGKTGGQYFGPGTRLTVT.

This clone was seen a few times. V and J are TRBV7-9 and TRBJ1-2; a weak D match, TRBD1 (6 bases). V lost 5 bases to trimming and J lost 1 base, with 14 bases between them. The CDR3 is 15 residues long. CDR1 and CDR2 from the germline V gene are SEHNR and FQNEAQ (reference sequence). CDR3 sequence reads: CASSGTGLSNYGYTF. CDR3 bases: TGTGCCAGCAGCGGCACAGGGCTTAGTAACTATGGCTACACCTTC.

For the CDR3, the DNA is TGTGCCAGCAGCCGCGTAAGGGACAGGGGGGGAAATCAGCCCCAGCATTTT. Protein sequence: CASSRVRDRGGNQPQHF. V and J are TRBV5-6 and TRBJ1-5, with TRBD1 matching 11 bases. The germline CDR1 and CDR2 sequences are SGHDT and YYEEEE. The CDR3 contains 17 residues. V lost 4 bases to trimming and J lost 4 bases; unmatched junction nucleotides: 10.

V and J are TRBV6-5 and TRBJ1-3; D is unresolved. This CDR3 has 15 amino acids. From germline, CDR1 is MNHEY and CDR2 SVGAGI. Trimming pared 0 bases from V and 1 base from J, leaving 7 bases between. CDR3 sequence (DNA): TGTGCCAGCAGTTACTCGTGGGGTTCTGGAAACACCATATATTTT. This gives the protein CASSYSWGSGNTIYF.

The rearrangement links TRBV7-9 to TRBJ1-1; 7 nucleotides match TRBD1. V lost 5 bases, J lost 4 bases, and 10 bases stayed unmatched. Germline V gives CDR1 SEHNR, CDR2 FQNEAQ (reference sequence). The CDR3 length is 15 residues. The CDR3 region is CASSPWEGAVTEAFF. The CDR3 coding sequence is TGTGCCAGCAGCCCTTGGGAGGGGGCTGTCACTGAAGCTTTCTTT.

The V gene is TRBV13, the J gene TRBJ2-1; TRBD2 matches 8 bases. Germline values: CDR1 PRHDT, CDR2 FYEKMQ (reference sequence). With V trimmed by 4 bases and J by 2 bases, 7 bases remained unmatched. The CDR3 has 16 amino acids. In DNA form, the CDR3 reads TGTGCCAGCAGCTCGCTAGCGGGCGACGCCTACAATGAGCAGTTCTTC. Translated, it gives CASSSLAGDAYNEQFF.

The chain has TRBV11-2 and TRBJ2-7; D might be TRBD2 (6 bases). CDR3 length: 14 residues. Germline V gene lookup returns CDR1 SGHAT and CDR2 FQNNGV. V was pared by 5 bases and J by 3 bases, with 14 bases between. DNA for the CDR3: TGTGCCAGCAGCGCTTGGGAGGTTCGCTACGAGCAGTACTTC. Its protein is CASSAWEVRYEQYF.

The chain couples TRBV13 to TRBJ1-2; D unclear. V shed 0 bases and J shed 6 bases, with 8 bases lying between them. The CDR3 is made up of 13 amino acids. From germline, CDR1 is PRHDT and CDR2 FYEKMQ (reference sequence). For the CDR3, the DNA is TGTGCCAGCAGCTTAGGGTCGAGGGATGGCTACACCTTC. Translated, it gives CASSLGSRDGYTF.

This chain connects TRBV28 to TRBJ1-5; possibly TRBD1 for D (6 bases). With 4 bases removed from V and 7 bases from J, the gap between germline ends came to 14 bases. Germline lookup yields CDR1 MDHEN and CDR2 SYDVKM. The CDR3 is 14 residues long. Written as DNA, the CDR3 is TGTGCCAGCAGTTCAACAGGGTCGAGACAGCCCCAGCATTTT. Its protein product is CASSSTGSRQPQHF.

The V call is TRBV6-6, the J call TRBJ2-1; D is possibly TRBD2 (5 bases). Germline V gives CDR1 MNHNY, CDR2 SVGAGI (reference sequence). V lost 8 bases and J lost 3, with 8 bases in between. This CDR3 contains 12 residues. CDR3 residues: CASETNYNEQFF. CDR3 bases: TGTGCCAGCGAGACTAACTACAATGAGCAGTTCTTC.